This TCR beta chain stems from a study of shared clonotypes between healthy human individuals. Overall study context: Donors, aged 18 to 49, were a couple of women and three men.

Terminally differentiated effector memory CD45RA+ cells were excluded by CCR7 positive selection of CD45RO-negative cells. Study-level results: Relative to their counterparts shared across all four donors, non-shared clonotypes exhibited diminished generation probabilities. Estimated richness values were generally larger in naive subsets than in memory subsets.

Replicate PCRs run on sorted subsets employed 200 ng DNA, approximately 30,000 T cell genomes. This table comes from immunoSEQ multiplex PCR, and its TCRdb copy is limited to in-frame clones, with some not included. The data show around 2,000,000 clones, about 94% seen once. Details on this clone: What it recognizes is unknown. The sample contains more than one DNA sequence encoding this CDR3.

CDR1 is LNHDA, CDR2 SQIVND, per germline (reference sequence). The J segment lost 7 bases and the V segment lost 3 bases, leaving 5 bases of the junction unmatched. The CDR3 has 15 residues. The source material was naive CD8+ T cells sorted from blood. The sequence came from a man in his late teens or twenties in good health. The V call is TRBV19, the J call TRBJ1-4; 10 bases are a match to TRBD1. In DNA form, the CDR3 reads TGTGCCAGTAGTATCCTGGGACAGGGGCGTGAAAAACTGTTTTTT. This translates into CASSILGQGREKLFF.